This TCR beta chain was recovered during a study of OX40 agonist ivuxolimab in advanced cancers. Findings of the study overall: Researchers did not establish what antigens the expanded peripheral T cells target.

TCRdb's copy holds only in-frame clones and misses some; the assay was immunoSEQ multiplex PCR. The sample holds just under 20,000 clones; about 88% are singletons and the top ten take around 14%. Note on this clone: Antigen: not known.

The CDR3 totals 12 residues. In germline, CDR1 is GTSNPN, CDR2 SVGIG (reference sequence). V and J are TRBV30 and TRBJ2-5, with 8 bases that match TRBD2. The last part of the DNA fits TRBJ2-7 better; the J call may be wrong. The source is an adult with an advanced solid tumor such as melanoma, head and neck, liver or kidney cancer. This material consisted of CD4+ or CD8+ T cells sorted from blood, taken in a trial of the OX40 agonist ivuxolimab. CDR3 residues: CASTGGGYEQYF. CDR3 coding DNA: TGTGCCTCCACCGGGGGGGGCTACGAGCAGTACTTC.